Included here is one T cell receptor (beta chain) sequence, with context. Documented treatment: 15 Gy SBRT to primary tumor, nephrectomy 4 weeks later. Profiling relied on immunoSEQ multiplex PCR, and the TCRdb table lists in-frame clones only, not all of them. The sample has 20,000 or so clones; around 49% are singletons. This sample stems from a study of radiation and T cells in renal cell carcinoma. The trim removed 4 bases at V and 4 bases at J, leaving 6 bases unmatched. The CDR3 length is 14 residues. Germline assignment: CDR1 MNHEY and CDR2 SMNVEV (reference sequence). This material consisted of tumor tissue, taken from a patient whose treatment included radiotherapy and nephrectomy. The chain couples TRBV27 to TRBJ1-2; 7 nucleotides match TRBD1. The TCR comes from a woman aged 50 to 60 with renal cell carcinoma. The CDR3 nucleotides read TGTGCCAGCAGTTCCCTGACAGGGATCTATGGCTACACCTTC. Residues: CASSSLTGIYGYTF.